This entry features one TCR beta chain sequence. With a much larger clone just one base away, this may be a read error. DNA and RNA were both co-extracted from about 19-30 mg of bulk tissue that had not been sorted. No patient had received treatment, and all had chronic HBV infection. TCR beta cDNA came from about 0.45 ug total RNA, primed with a constant-region primer. ARM-PCR, slightly modified, supplied the TCR beta libraries through three nested multiplex PCR rounds. Primers for the first two PCR rounds were TRBV1-TRBV30 forward primers and a C-beta reverse primer (approximately 10 cycles per round). Each CDR3 protein is one row after TCRdb ran MiXCR on the multiplex PCR reads. The sample has 95,000 to 150,000 distinct CDR3 sequences, less than 80% seen once. Germline V gene lookup returns CDR1 SGHNT and CDR2 YENEEA. This CDR3 has 15 amino acids. These data come from a study of tumor-infiltrating lymphocytes in primary liver carcinoma.

The clonotype comes from a woman in her sixties with primary liver carcinoma and hepatitis B virus infection. V is TRBV11-3 and J is TRBJ2-1, with TRBD2 identical over 10 bases. Material for sequencing was liver tumor tissue from sampling region 1. Subset indicated: tumor region T1, superior pole. The CDR3 DNA reads as TGTGCCAGCAGCTTGAGCGGGAGGGGCCTCAATGTGCAGTTCTTC. It is translated as CASSLSGRGLNVQFF.